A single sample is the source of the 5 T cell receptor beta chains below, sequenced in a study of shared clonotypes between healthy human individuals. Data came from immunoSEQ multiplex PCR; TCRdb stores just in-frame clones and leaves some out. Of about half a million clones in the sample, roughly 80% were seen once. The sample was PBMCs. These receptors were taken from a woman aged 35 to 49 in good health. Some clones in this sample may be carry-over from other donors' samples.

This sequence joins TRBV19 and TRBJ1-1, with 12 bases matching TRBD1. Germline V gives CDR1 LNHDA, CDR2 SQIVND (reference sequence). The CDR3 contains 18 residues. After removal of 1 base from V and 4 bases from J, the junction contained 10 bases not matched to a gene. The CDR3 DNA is TGTGCCAGTAGTATAGCCCCGGGACAGGGGGCGAAGCGCACTGAAGCTTTCTTT. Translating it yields CASSIAPGQGAKRTEAFF. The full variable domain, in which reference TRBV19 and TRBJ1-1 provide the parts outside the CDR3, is DGGITQSPKYLFRKEGQNVTLSCEQNLNHDAMYWYRQDPGQGLRLIYYSQIVNDFQKGDIAEGYSVSREKKESFPLTVTSAQKNPTAFYLCASSIAPGQGAKRTEAFFGQGTRLTVV.

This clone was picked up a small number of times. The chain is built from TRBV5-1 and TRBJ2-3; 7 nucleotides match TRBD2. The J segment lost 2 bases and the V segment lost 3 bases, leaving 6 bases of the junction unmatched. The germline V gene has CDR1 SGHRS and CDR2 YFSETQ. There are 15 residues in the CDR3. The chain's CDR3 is CASSSSGAFTDTQYF. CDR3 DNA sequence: TGCGCCAGCAGCTCCAGCGGGGCTTTCACAGATACGCAGTATTTT.

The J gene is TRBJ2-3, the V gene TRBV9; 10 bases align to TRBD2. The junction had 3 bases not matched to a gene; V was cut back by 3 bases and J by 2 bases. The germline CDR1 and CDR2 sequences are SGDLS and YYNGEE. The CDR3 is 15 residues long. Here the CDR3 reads CASSGGLADTDTQYF. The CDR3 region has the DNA TGTGCCAGCAGCGGCGGACTAGCGGACACAGATACGCAGTATTTT.

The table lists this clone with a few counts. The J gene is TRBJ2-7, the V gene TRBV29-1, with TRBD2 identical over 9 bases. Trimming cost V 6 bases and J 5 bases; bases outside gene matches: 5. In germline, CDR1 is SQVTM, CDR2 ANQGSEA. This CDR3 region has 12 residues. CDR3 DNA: TGCAGCGTGGCGCGGGAGGGAGACGAGCAGTACTTC. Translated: CSVAREGDEQYF.

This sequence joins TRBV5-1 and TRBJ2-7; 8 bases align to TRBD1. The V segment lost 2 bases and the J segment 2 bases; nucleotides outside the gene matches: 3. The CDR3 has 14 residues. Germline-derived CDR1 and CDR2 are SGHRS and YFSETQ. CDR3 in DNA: TGCGCCAGCAGCTTTACAGGGGGTACCTACGAGCAGTACTTC. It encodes CASSFTGGTYEQYF.